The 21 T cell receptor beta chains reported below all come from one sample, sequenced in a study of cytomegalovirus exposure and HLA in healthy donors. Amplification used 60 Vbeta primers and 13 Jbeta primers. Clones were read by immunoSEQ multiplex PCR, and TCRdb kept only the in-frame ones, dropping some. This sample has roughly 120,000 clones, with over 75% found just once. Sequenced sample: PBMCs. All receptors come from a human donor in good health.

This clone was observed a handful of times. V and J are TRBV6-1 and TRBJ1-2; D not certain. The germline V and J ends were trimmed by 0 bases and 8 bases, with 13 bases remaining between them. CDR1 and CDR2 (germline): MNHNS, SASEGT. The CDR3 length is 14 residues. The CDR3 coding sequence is TGTGCCAGCAGTGAAGCACGTACAGATGAGGGCTACACCTTC. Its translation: CASSEARTDEGYTF.

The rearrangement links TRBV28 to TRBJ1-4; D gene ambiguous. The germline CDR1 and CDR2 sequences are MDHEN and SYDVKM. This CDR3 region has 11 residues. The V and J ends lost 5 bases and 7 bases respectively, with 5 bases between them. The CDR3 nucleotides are TGTGCCAGCAGTGGGAGTGAAAAACTGTTTTTT. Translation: CASSGSEKLFF.

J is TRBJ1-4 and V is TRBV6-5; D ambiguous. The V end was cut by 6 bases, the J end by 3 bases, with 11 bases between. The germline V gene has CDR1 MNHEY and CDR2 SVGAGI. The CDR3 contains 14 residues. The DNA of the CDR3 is TGTGCCAGCAGCCCCGTGAGGGCTAATGAAAAACTGTTTTTT. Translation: CASSPVRANEKLFF.

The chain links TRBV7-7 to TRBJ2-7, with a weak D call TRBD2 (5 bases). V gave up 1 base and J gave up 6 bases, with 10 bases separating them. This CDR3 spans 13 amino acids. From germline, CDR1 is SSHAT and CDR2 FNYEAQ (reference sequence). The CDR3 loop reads CASSLEASGEQYF. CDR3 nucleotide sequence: TGTGCCAGCAGCTTAGAGGCCAGCGGCGAGCAGTACTTC.

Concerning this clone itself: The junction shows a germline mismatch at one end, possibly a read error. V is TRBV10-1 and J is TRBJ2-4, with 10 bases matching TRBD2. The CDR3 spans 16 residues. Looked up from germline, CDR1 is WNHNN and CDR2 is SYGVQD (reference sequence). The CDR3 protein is CASSSSGSGAKNSQYF. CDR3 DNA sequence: TGCGCCAGCAGTTCTAGCGGGAGTGGAGCCAAAAACAGTCAGTACTTC.

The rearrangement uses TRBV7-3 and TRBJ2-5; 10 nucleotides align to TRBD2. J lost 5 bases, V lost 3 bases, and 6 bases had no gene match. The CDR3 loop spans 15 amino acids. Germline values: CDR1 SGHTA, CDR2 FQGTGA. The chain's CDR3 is CASSFSGTSAETQYF. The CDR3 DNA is TGTGCCAGCAGCTTTTCTGGGACTAGCGCGGAGACCCAGTACTTC.

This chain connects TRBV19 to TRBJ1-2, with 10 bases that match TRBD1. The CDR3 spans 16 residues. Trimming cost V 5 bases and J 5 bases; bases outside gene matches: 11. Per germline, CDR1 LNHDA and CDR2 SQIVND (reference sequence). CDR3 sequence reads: CASSPYSTGGGYGYTF. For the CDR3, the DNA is TGTGCCAGTAGTCCGTACTCGACAGGGGGCGGGTATGGCTACACCTTC. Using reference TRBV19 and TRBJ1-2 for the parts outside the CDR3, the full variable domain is DGGITQSPKYLFRKEGQNVTLSCEQNLNHDAMYWYRQDPGQGLRLIYYSQIVNDFQKGDIAEGYSVSREKKESFPLTVTSAQKNPTAFYLCASSPYSTGGGYGYTFGSGTRLTVV.

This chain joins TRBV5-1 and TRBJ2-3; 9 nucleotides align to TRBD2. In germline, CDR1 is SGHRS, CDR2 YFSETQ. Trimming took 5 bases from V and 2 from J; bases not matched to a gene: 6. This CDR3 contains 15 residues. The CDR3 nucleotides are TGCGCCAGCAGTAAGCGGGAGGATCTCACAGATACGCAGTATTTT. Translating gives CASSKREDLTDTQYF.

Here the CDR3 DNA reads TGCGCCAGCAGCCGACCGGGACAGGGAGACGAGCAGTACTTC. Residues: CASSRPGQGDEQYF. The chain links TRBV4-1 to TRBJ2-7; 9 positions match TRBD1. Trimming cost V 4 bases and J 5 bases; bases outside gene matches: 6. Germline V gene lookup returns CDR1 MGHRA and CDR2 YSYEKL. The CDR3 spans 14 residues.

The CDR3 region is CASSPIGTGDTGELFF. DNA of the CDR3: TGTGCCAGCTCACCAATAGGGACAGGGGACACCGGGGAGCTGTTTTTT. V and J are TRBV18 and TRBJ2-2; 10 bases match TRBD1. Germline V CDR1 and CDR2: KGHSH, LQKENI. CDR3 size: 16 residues. J was trimmed by 3 bases and V by 2 bases; bases with no gene match: 3.

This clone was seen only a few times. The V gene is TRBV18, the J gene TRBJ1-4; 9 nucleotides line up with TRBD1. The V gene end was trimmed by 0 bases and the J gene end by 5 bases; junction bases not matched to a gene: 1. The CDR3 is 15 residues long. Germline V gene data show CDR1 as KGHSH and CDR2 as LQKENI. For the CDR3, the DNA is TGTGCCAGCTCACCACCAGGACAGGGGAATGAAAAACTGTTTTTT. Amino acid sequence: CASSPPGQGNEKLFF.

CDR3 in amino acids: CASSYGSNNSPLHF. The CDR3 DNA sequence: TGTGCCAGCAGTTATGGCAGTAATAATTCACCCCTCCACTTT. The V and J genes are TRBV6-6 and TRBJ1-6; D ambiguous. The CDR3 has 14 residues. Germline V lookup: CDR1 MNHNY, CDR2 SVGAGI (reference sequence). V lost 3 bases, J lost 5 bases, and 8 bases lay in between.

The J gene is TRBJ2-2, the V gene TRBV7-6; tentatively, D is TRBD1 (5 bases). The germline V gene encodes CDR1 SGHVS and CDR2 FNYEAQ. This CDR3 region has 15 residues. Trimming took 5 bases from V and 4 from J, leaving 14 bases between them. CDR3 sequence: CASSRDSRRTGELFF. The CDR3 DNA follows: TGTGCCAGCAGCCGCGACAGCCGCCGCACCGGGGAGCTGTTTTTT.

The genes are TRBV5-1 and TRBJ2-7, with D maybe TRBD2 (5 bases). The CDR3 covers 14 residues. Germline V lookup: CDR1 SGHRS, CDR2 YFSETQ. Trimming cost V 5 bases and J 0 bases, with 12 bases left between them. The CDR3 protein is CASRGDYYSYEQYF. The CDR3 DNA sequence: TGCGCCAGCAGGGGAGACTACTACTCCTACGAGCAGTACTTC.

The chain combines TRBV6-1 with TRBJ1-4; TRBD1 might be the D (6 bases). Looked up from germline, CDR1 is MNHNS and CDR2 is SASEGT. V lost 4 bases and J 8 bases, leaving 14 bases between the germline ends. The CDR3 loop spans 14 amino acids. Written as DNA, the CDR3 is TGTGCCAGCAGTGGAGCAGGGGCCGCCGAAAAACTGTTTTTT. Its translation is CASSGAGAAEKLFF.

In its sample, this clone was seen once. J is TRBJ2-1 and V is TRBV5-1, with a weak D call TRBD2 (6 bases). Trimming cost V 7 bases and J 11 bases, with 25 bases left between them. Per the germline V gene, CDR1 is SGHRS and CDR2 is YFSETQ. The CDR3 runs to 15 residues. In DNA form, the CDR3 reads TGCGCCAGCGCCCCTAACGGGGAGGCCGTATGGAAGCAGTTCTTC. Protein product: CASAPNGEAVWKQFF.

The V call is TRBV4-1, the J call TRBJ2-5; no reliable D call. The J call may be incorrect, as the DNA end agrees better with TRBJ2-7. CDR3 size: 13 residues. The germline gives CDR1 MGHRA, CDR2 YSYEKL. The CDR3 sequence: CASSRHSSYEQYF. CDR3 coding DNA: TGCGCCAGCAGCCGGCACAGTTCCTACGAGCAGTACTTC.

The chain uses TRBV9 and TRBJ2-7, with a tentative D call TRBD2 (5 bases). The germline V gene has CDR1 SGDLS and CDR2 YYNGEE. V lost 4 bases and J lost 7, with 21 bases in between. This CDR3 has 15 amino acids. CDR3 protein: CASSLRAFQAGEQYF. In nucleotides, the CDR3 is TGTGCCAGCAGCCTGAGGGCGTTCCAAGCTGGAGAGCAGTACTTC.

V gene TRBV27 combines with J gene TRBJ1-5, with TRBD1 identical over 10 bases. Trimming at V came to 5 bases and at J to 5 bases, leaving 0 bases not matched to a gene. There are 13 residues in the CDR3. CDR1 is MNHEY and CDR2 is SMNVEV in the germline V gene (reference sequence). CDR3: CASSGTGDQPQHF. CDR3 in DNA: TGTGCCAGCAGTGGGACAGGGGATCAGCCCCAGCATTTT.

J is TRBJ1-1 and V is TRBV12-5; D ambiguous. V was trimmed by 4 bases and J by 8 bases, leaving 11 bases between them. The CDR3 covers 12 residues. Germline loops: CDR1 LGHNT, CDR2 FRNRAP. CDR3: CASGSPLEEAFF. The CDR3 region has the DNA TGTGCTAGTGGTTCCCCATTGGAGGAAGCTTTCTTT.

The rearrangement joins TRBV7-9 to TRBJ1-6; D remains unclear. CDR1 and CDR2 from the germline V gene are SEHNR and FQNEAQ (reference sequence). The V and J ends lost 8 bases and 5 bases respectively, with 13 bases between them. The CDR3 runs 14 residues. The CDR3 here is CASSKYTDNSPLHF. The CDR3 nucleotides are TGTGCCAGCTCCAAGTACACAGATAATTCACCCCTCCACTTT.